The 24 T cell receptor beta chains listed next were all sequenced from one sample in a study of cytotoxic CD8 clonotypes in ibrutinib-treated CLL. This table comes from immunoSEQ multiplex PCR, and its TCRdb copy is limited to in-frame clones, with some not included. In the table there are some 170,000 clones, roughly 90% of which are singletons. The specimen comprised PBMCs, sampled at disease progression, from a patient treated with ibrutinib. The receptor set was obtained from a human donor with chronic lymphocytic leukemia.

The genes are TRBV28 and TRBJ2-1; possibly TRBD1 for D (6 bases). CDR1 and CDR2 from the germline V gene are MDHEN and SYDVKM. This CDR3 has 15 residues. Deletions cut 2 bases from V and 2 bases from J, with 10 bases between. CDR3 residues: CASSLLPGAYNEQFF. CDR3 DNA sequence: TGTGCCAGCAGTTTACTCCCAGGGGCCTACAATGAGCAGTTCTTC.

V and J are TRBV7-9 and TRBJ1-1; D is undetermined. Per the germline V gene, CDR1 is SEHNR and CDR2 is FQNEAQ (reference sequence). Trimming took off 5 bases at V and 0 bases at J, with 13 bases between the two ends. The CDR3 length is 15 residues. The CDR3 DNA reads TGTGCCAGCAGCCTAATAGAGGTCATGAACACTGAAGCTTTCTTT. It codes for CASSLIEVMNTEAFF.

CDR3 loop: CASSPRSGIYEQYF. The CDR3 nucleotides are TGTGCCAGCAGCCCCCGCAGCGGGATCTACGAGCAGTACTTC. This chain connects TRBV11-3 to TRBJ2-7, with 7 bases matching TRBD2. Germline values: CDR1 SGHNT, CDR2 YENEEA. This CDR3 has 14 amino acids. V gave up 5 bases and J gave up 3 bases; unmatched junction bases: 7.

The rearrangement joins TRBV30 to TRBJ1-2, with a possible D match to TRBD1 (5 bases). The CDR3 has 15 residues. Looked up from germline, CDR1 is GTSNPN and CDR2 is SVGIG (reference sequence). The V end was cut by 2 bases, the J end by 5 bases, with 18 bases between. The CDR3 loop is CAWSPRFRVPYGYTF. The CDR3 region has the DNA TGTGCCTGGAGTCCCCGGTTCAGGGTGCCGTATGGCTACACCTTC.

The rearrangement uses TRBV6-5 and TRBJ2-1; TRBD1 aligns across 7 bases. Germline-derived CDR1 and CDR2 are MNHEY and SVGAGI. The J segment lost 8 bases and the V segment lost 2 bases, leaving 9 bases of the junction unmatched. The CDR3 spans 15 residues. This CDR3 reads CASSYGVGGSDEQFF. In DNA, the CDR3 is TGTGCCAGCAGTTACGGGGTAGGGGGCTCGGATGAGCAGTTCTTC.

This clone was detected once. The rearrangement joins TRBV4-1 to TRBJ2-3; 12 nucleotides align to TRBD2. CDR3 length equals 18 residues. J gave up 0 bases and V 2 bases, and 6 bases lay outside the gene matches. Looked up from germline, CDR1 is MGHRA and CDR2 is YSYEKL. The DNA for the CDR3 is TGCGCCAGCAGCCAAAACCGGGGGACTAGCGGGAGCACAGATACGCAGTATTTT. This translates into CASSQNRGTSGSTDTQYF.

The chain employs TRBV4-2 and TRBJ1-1; D unresolved. V was trimmed by 1 base and J by 1 base, leaving 16 bases between them. This CDR3 is 17 amino acids long. Germline CDR1 is LGHNA and CDR2 is YNFKEQ. CDR3 sequence reads: CASSQGNTDRTNTEAFF. In nucleotides, the CDR3 is TGTGCCAGCAGCCAAGGTAATACGGACCGGACGAACACTGAAGCTTTCTTT.

V gene TRBV4-1 combines with J gene TRBJ1-5; no reliable D call. Germline lookup yields CDR1 MGHRA and CDR2 YSYEKL. CDR3 length: 15 residues. V lost 0 bases and J lost 1, with 7 bases in between. The CDR3 DNA reads as TGCGCCAGCAGCCAAGAGGGTTCCAGCAATCAGCCCCAGCATTTT. Translation: CASSQEGSSNQPQHF.

This chain links TRBV27 with TRBJ2-7, with 9 bases aligning to TRBD2. The CDR3 totals 17 residues. Germline CDR1 and CDR2: MNHEY and SMNVEV (reference sequence). Trimming cost V 5 bases and J 0 bases; bases outside gene matches: 11. The CDR3 coding sequence is TGTGCCAGCAGTCTCTTGCGGGAGGGGCCAAGCTCCTACGAGCAGTACTTC. Its translation: CASSLLREGPSSYEQYF.

This clone appeared once. This sequence joins TRBV11-2 and TRBJ1-1; D is unclear. V gave up 0 bases and J gave up 4 bases, with 6 bases separating them. This CDR3 region has 13 residues. Germline V gives CDR1 SGHAT, CDR2 FQNNGV. The CDR3 here is CASSLEGGTEAFF. The DNA for the CDR3 is TGTGCCAGCAGCTTAGAAGGCGGCACTGAAGCTTTCTTT.

In DNA, the CDR3 is TGTGCCAGCAGCTTAATTGCCAACCACGTTGGGGCCAACGTCCTGACTTTC. This translates into CASSLIANHVGANVLTF. V usage is TRBV7-3 and J usage is TRBJ2-6; D gene uncertain. This CDR3 spans 17 amino acids. Trimming stripped 1 base from V and 3 bases from J, with 13 bases between. CDR1 SGHTA and CDR2 FQGTGA come from the germline V gene.

The chain joins TRBV5-1 to TRBJ2-2, with 8 bases lining up with TRBD1. Germline CDR1 is SGHRS and CDR2 is YFSETQ. Germline trimming cut 4 bases from V and 2 bases from J; bases unmatched to any gene: 7. This CDR3 has 16 amino acids. CDR3 sequence (DNA): TGCGCCAGCAGCCCAGGGGGCAATGTAAACACCGGGGAGCTGTTTTTT. The encoded protein is CASSPGGNVNTGELFF.

CDR3 coding DNA: TGTGCCAGCAGCTTAATCTCTGGGGCCAACGTCCTGACTTTC. Encoded protein: CASSLISGANVLTF. The V and J genes are TRBV7-9 and TRBJ2-6; D unresolved. This CDR3 comprises 14 residues. The V end lost 2 bases, the J end lost 0 bases, and 2 bases lay between the germline ends. CDR1 SEHNR and CDR2 FQNEAQ come from the germline V gene (reference sequence).

The chain couples TRBV5-1 to TRBJ1-2; D might be TRBD1 (5 bases). Germline V gene sequence: CDR1 SGHRS, CDR2 YFSETQ. The CDR3 loop spans 13 amino acids. V was pared by 0 bases and J by 5 bases, with 8 bases between. CDR3 nucleotides: TGCGCCAGCAGCTTGGGCAGGGAATATGGCTACACCTTC. Translating gives CASSLGREYGYTF.

This clone was counted once. The rearrangement joins TRBV4-1 to TRBJ1-5, with D hard to call. The CDR3 has 14 residues. Trimming took 4 bases from V and 0 from J, leaving 7 bases between them. The V gene's germline CDR1 is MGHRA and CDR2 YSYEKL. CDR3 in amino acids: CASSPQDSNQPQHF. CDR3 coding DNA: TGCGCCAGCAGCCCCCAGGATAGCAATCAGCCCCAGCATTTT.

This clone was recorded a few times. This chain uses TRBV4-3 with TRBJ2-1; 9 bases match TRBD2. The CDR3 is 16 residues long. Germline CDR1 and CDR2: LGHNA and YSLEER. The V gene end was trimmed by 0 bases and the J gene end by 3 bases; junction bases not matched to a gene: 3. The CDR3 coding sequence is TGCGCCAGCAGCCAAGAGGGCGGGGGGGGCTACAATGAGCAGTTCTTC. Amino acids: CASSQEGGGGYNEQFF.

This chain joins TRBV5-3 and TRBJ2-7; no reliable D call. TRBV5-3 is classed as an ORF, of uncertain function. This CDR3 spans 14 amino acids. Trimming shortened V by 0 bases and J by 0 bases, and 7 bases separated the two germline ends. CDR3 coding DNA: TGTGCCAGAAGCTTGGGAGAGGCCTCCTACGAGCAGTACTTC. Translating gives CARSLGEASYEQYF.

The chain joins TRBV12-5 to TRBJ1-1; D call uncertain. The CDR3 loop spans 16 amino acids. V lost 1 base and J 5 bases, leaving 17 bases between the germline ends. From germline, CDR1 is LGHNT and CDR2 FRNRAP. CDR3 in amino acids: CASGLAREGFRTEAFF. In nucleotides, the CDR3 is TGTGCTAGTGGTTTGGCCCGGGAGGGTTTTCGGACTGAAGCTTTCTTT.

The chain links TRBV10-3 to TRBJ1-5, with 7 bases aligning to TRBD1. Per germline, CDR1 ENHRY and CDR2 SYGVKD. Trimming at V came to 4 bases and at J to 6 bases, leaving 6 bases not matched to a gene. CDR3 length: 14 residues. This chain's CDR3 is CAISVSGGSQPQHF. The DNA for the CDR3 is TGTGCCATCAGTGTTTCAGGGGGAAGTCAGCCCCAGCATTTT.

The rearrangement links TRBV2 to TRBJ2-7; no clear D gene. Germline-derived CDR1 and CDR2 are SNHLY and FYNNEI. The V and J ends lost 10 bases and 0 bases respectively, with 16 bases between them. The CDR3 extends over 14 amino acids. The CDR3 sequence is CAILTGRSSYEQYF. The CDR3 DNA follows: TGTGCCATCCTGACCGGGCGGAGCTCCTACGAGCAGTACTTC.

The V and J genes are TRBV6-1 and TRBJ1-3; no firm D call. V gave up 2 bases and J gave up 1 base, with 9 bases separating them. This CDR3 is 15 amino acids long. Germline CDR1 and CDR2: MNHNS and SASEGT. CDR3 DNA sequence: TGTGCCAGCAGTGAATTTGCATTGTCTGGAAACACCATATATTTT. It yields the protein CASSEFALSGNTIYF.

V gene TRBV28 combines with J gene TRBJ2-7, with 10 bases aligning to TRBD2. V shed 6 bases, J shed 2 bases, and the junction held 19 bases outside the gene matches. Germline CDR1 MDHEN, CDR2 SYDVKM. There are 19 residues in the CDR3. Here the CDR3 reads CASSYPTRGLAGVTYEQYF. DNA of the CDR3: TGTGCCAGCAGCTACCCCACTCGTGGGCTAGCGGGAGTGACCTACGAGCAGTACTTC.

The rearrangement links TRBV5-1 to TRBJ2-7, with 8 bases matching TRBD2. CDR1 is SGHRS, CDR2 YFSETQ, per germline. Unmatched junction bases numbered 5, after V lost 2 bases and J lost 4 bases. This CDR3 spans 14 amino acids. As DNA, the CDR3 is TGCGCCAGCAGCTTCCTCGCGGGAGGATACGAGCAGTACTTC. Protein product: CASSFLAGGYEQYF. The variable domain in full, completed from reference TRBV5-1 and TRBJ2-7, reads KAGVTQTPRYLIKTRGQQVTLSCSPISGHRSVSWYQQTPGQGLQFLFEYFSETQRNKGNFPGRFSGRQFSNSRSEMNVSTLELGDSALYLCASSFLAGGYEQYFGPGTRLTVT.

The sample holds one count of this clone. The V gene is TRBV30, the J gene TRBJ1-2; 7 bases fit TRBD1. This CDR3 spans 13 amino acids. The junction had 6 bases not matched to a gene; V was cut back by 0 bases and J by 8 bases. Germline V gives CDR1 GTSNPN, CDR2 SVGIG (reference sequence). The CDR3 protein is CAWSVQGPYGYTF. In DNA, the CDR3 is TGTGCCTGGAGTGTACAGGGGCCCTACGGCTACACCTTC.